This record looks at one T cell receptor (beta chain) sequence and its context. The antigen it binds to is not known. The input lacks base qualities; no much larger clone sits a single base away. The source of the sample is a study of cytomegalovirus exposure and HLA in healthy donors (dated by TCRdb to the late 2010s). For the study in its entirety: According to an earlier analysis of 450 to 650 of the donors, 200 million or so T cells yielded roughly 110 million unique TCR beta sequences and less than 300 Gb of sequence data. Donor age, sex, ethnicity and CMV serostatus were collected together with the repertoire data. The study aimed to test whether cataloging public T cell receptors could reveal signatures of past pathogen exposure. The number of typed donors differed by locus: about 620-630 for A, B, C, DRB1 and DQB1; 500 to 550 for DQA1; about 600 for DPA1; and about 450 for DPB1. About five DR-DQ haplotypes were handled as single units for association and clustering because linkage in the cohort was strong. HLA typing included class I and class II loci at four-digit resolution. On average, roughly 240,000 unique TCR beta nucleotide sequences were sequenced per donor among 398 genotyped donors of the cohort, with roughly 18% of those sequences being non-productive. Besides the first cohort of some 670 subjects, a separate validation cohort made up of over 100 different subjects was used. Every repertoire in the discovery cohort had been generated on one and the same sequencing platform. An earlier analysis of 587 of the donors used high-throughput TCR beta sequencing to judge whether each TCR beta V gene segment behaved as functional or pseudogenic. A later genetic analysis used genome-wide SNP genotypes for about 65% of the roughly 700 donors, treating that subset as a discovery cohort. To predict cytomegalovirus infection status, the study brought together high-throughput TCR immunosequencing, statistical association of individual TCRs with disease status, and machine learning. Of the roughly 400 genotyped donors, approximately 83% fell in the genetic ancestry cluster associated with self-reported Caucasian donors. The study used immunosequencing to profile the T cell repertoires of 666 subjects and linked those repertoires to cytomegalovirus serostatus. A later analysis re-analyzed previously published TCR beta repertoires from 660 or so donors and added high-resolution HLA genotyping to study TCR occurrence patterns. An early release covering 550 to 650 HLA-typed donors comprised roughly 300 gigabases of sequencing data and approximately 85 million unique TCR sequences. In the later analysis, no new phenotypic data were used to find candidate immune exposures; instead, reliance was placed on TCR beta sequences and their occurrence across donors. The research as a whole found: According to the authors, the approach could potentially be generalized to other disease states and immunological phenotypes. In a later analysis, HLA-associated TCR beta chains showed more clonal expansion and lower generation probabilities than non-associated chains that were equally common. In the study, around 160 TCR beta chains were listed as associated with cytomegalovirus. Several of the top co-occurrence clusters appeared to be linked to parvovirus B19, influenza, CMV and Epstein-Barr virus, according to a later analysis. Across donors, most TCR sequences were observed very rarely, whereas some public TCRs were present in many individuals. In this cohort, only TCR beta chains were sequenced, and detectable features were limited by the absence of alpha or paired-chain data. Linkage disequilibrium might explain the correlated functional status among segregating V segments, but an unknown experimental factor could not be ruled out. Because HLA typing was missing for some donors at each locus, association tests included only the typed subset. In a later analysis, TCR association rates were found to vary across HLA loci, with the most associated TCRs seen for DRB1 alleles and the fewest for HLA-C alleles. The presence/absence analyses assumed that sequencing depth was roughly uniform across donors, and that assumption may not be true. Strong co-occurrence of HLA alleles, especially DR and DQ, made assigning TCR associations to individual alleles difficult. CMV serostatus was the only immune exposure information available for the cohort. In an earlier analysis of fewer than 750 of the donors, most TCR beta V segments were observed in productive rearrangements about 90% or about 30% of the time, broadly matching IMGT annotations. Fewer than 20 rarely observed V segments, including chromosome 9 orphons, were excluded from the earlier analysis of about 610 of the donors because counts were too low. A later genetic analysis reported fewer N-insertions in productive TCRs among donors in an Asian-associated ancestry cluster than the roughly 720-donor mean. At a false discovery rate of 0.05, a later analysis linked approximately 18,000 TCR beta sequences to specific HLA alleles. A cluster of highly shared sequence variants was judged likely to be a technical artifact of the sequencing pipeline. A further reported finding was that TCR beta sequences accurately predicted the HLA-A and HLA-B alleles for most subjects in the first cohort. Three of the identified cytomegalovirus-associated TCR beta chains were confirmed in vitro to be specific for cytomegalovirus antigens. Cytomegalovirus status was reported to be diagnosed by the classifier with high specificity and sensitivity in both the original and validation cohorts. A later genetic analysis associated a missense DCLRE1C variant with V-gene and J-gene trimming of TCR beta chains, and an independent cohort replicated the association. Some IMGT-functional V segments, including TRBV6-2 and TRBV6-3, could not be told apart with the 87-base-pair reads, so those segments were excluded. According to a later analysis, most CMV-associated TCR beta chains appeared to be HLA-restricted, and the HLA associations seemed to be driven largely by CMV exposure.

The cohort comprised fewer than 700 healthy bone marrow donors. Cohort members were all nominally healthy when sampled, although unrecorded immune exposures were likely present. The donor was CMV seronegative and belonged to the group of more than 300 seronegative cohort members. A peripheral blood sample was provided by each donor, and peripheral blood mononuclear cells were used for TCR beta sequencing. The Qiagen DNeasy Blood Extraction Kit was used to extract genomic DNA from the blood cell samples. V loses 7 bases of germline sequence and J loses 5 bases, and the interval between the two ends is 21 bases. The germline V gene encodes CDR1 LGHNT and CDR2 FRNRAP. The CDR3 numbers 16 residues from cysteine through phenylalanine. This entry keeps only the CDR3 DNA: 48 bases, framed from base 1. Library creation used the immunoSEQ multiplex PCR assay. For the multiplex PCR, a mixture combining 60 forward primers for TCR Vbeta segments and 13 reverse primers for TCR Jbeta segments was used. The CDR3 region of rearranged TCR beta genes was amplified from genomic DNA with a multiplex PCR assay. On the Illumina HiSeq System, the amplified TCR beta libraries were sequenced as 87-base-pair reads. Regarding the original processing steps: Across the 670 or so repertoires, a later analysis counted some 80 million unique TCR beta chains, roughly 11 million of which were shared by at least two donors. Raw reads were error-corrected and collapsed into unique sequences with a nearest-neighbor algorithm that merged closely related sequences to remove PCR and sequencing errors. Alignment of CDR3 sequences to IMGT reference sequences was used to assign V, D and J gene segments. For a sequence to be retained, a match of at least six nucleotides was required to both a V gene segment and a J gene segment. A rearrangement was called productive if the CDR3 had no stop codons and remained in frame with V and J, and every other rearrangement was called non-productive. CDR3 was defined according to IMGT convention as the region running from the second conserved V-encoded cysteine to the conserved J-encoded phenylalanine. The earlier analysis of 550 to 650 of the donors excluded any sequence lacking an unambiguous match to a single V gene segment. In an earlier analysis of several hundred of the donors, a V segment was called functional when productive rearrangements were above 56.7%, and segregating when the standard deviation between donors exceeded 5%. A statistical classification framework was built to diagnose cytomegalovirus status from the catalog of TCR beta chain sequences. A later analysis assigned V and J genes by comparing TCR nucleotide sequences with IMGT/GENE-DB human TR gene sequences. The TCRdist pipeline was used in a later analysis to assign CDR3 sequences and most-parsimonious VDJ recombination scenarios. In a later analysis, every TCR beta chain was defined by the combination of its CDR3 amino acid sequence and its V-gene family, and reads without a unique V-gene family were dropped. In a later analysis, a few hundred highly shared, low-generation-probability nucleotide sequences were removed to address suspected cross-contamination and a sequencing artifact. In a later analysis, a clonal expansion index for each public chain was calculated from normalized within-repertoire ranks of inferred template counts. Generation probabilities in a later analysis came from a VDJ recombination model fitted to out-of-frame rearrangements, and those results were checked against IGoR. In a later analysis, TCR-TCR, TCR-HLA and TCR-CMV co-occurrence was scored with hypergeometric tests, and a repertoire-size bias correction was applied to TCR pairs. A later analysis estimated false discovery rates by permuting HLA or CMV assignments 20 times. A later analysis grouped co-occurring TCRs with DBSCAN, adding TCRdist sequence similarity when clustering within HLA-allele-positive subsets. Repertoires with fewer than 30,000 or more than 120,000 public chains were left out of co-occurrence clustering, as were five repertoires with anomalous nucleotide sharing. Sourced from immuneACCESS, this table was stored by TCRdb with only in-frame sequences that have V and J called. A share of the clones is absent; for the studies checked, an unresolved V gene accounts for under half, and the remainder has no known explanation. The DNA gave D and trimming, while V, J and clone size come from that table. The sample profile shows around 120,000 clones; approximately 80% of them were found once. More than 0.2% of the sample is taken by the ten largest.

The sequence links TRBV12-5 to TRBJ2-4; a tentative D call is TRBD1 (6 bases match). The sequence was collected from a man in his fifties in good health and CMV-seronegative. Sequenced input: PBMCs. The CDR3 reads CASARNRVGGENIQYF. The DNA sequence is given as TGTGCTAGTGCCCGAAACAGGGTAGGGGGAGAAAACATTCAGTACTTC.